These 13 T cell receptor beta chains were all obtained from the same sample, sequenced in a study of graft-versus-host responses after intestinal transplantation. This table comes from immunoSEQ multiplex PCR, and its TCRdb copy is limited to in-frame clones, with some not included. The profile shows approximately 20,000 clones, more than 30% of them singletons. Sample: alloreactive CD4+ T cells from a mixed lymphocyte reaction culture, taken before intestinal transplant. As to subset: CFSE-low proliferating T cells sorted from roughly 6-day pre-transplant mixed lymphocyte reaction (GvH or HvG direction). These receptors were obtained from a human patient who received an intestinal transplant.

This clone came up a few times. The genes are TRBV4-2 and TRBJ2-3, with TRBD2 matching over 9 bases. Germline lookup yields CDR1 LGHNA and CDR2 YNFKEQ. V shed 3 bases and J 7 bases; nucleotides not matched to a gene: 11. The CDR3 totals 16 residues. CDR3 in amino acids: CASSHASGTTPNTQYF. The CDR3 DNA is TGTGCCAGCAGCCATGCTAGCGGGACTACCCCCAATACGCAGTATTTT.

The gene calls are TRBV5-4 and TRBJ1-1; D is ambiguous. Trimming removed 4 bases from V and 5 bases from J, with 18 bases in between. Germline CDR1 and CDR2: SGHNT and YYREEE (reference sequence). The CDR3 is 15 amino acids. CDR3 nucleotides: TGTGCCAGCAGCCCTGCCGACACGCTTGGGACTGAAGCTTTCTTT. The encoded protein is CASSPADTLGTEAFF.

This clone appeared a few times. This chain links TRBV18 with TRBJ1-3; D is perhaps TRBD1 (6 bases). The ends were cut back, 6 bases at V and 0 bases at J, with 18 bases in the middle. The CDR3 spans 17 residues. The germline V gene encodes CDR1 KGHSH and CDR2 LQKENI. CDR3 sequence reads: CASSRQGPLFSGNTIYF. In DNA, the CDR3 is TGTGCCAGCTCGCGTCAGGGGCCCCTATTCTCTGGAAACACCATATATTTT.

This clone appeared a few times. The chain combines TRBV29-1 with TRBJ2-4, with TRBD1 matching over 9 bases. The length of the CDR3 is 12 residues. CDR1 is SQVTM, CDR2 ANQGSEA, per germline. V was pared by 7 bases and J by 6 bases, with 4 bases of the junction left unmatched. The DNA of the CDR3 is TGCAGCGCAGGGACAGGGCGAAACATTCAGTACTTC. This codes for CSAGTGRNIQYF.

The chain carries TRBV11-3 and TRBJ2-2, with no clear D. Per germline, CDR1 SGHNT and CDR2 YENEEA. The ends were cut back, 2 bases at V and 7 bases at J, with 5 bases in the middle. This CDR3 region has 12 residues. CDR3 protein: CASSLSFGELFF. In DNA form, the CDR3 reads TGTGCCAGCAGCTTATCGTTCGGGGAGCTGTTTTTT.

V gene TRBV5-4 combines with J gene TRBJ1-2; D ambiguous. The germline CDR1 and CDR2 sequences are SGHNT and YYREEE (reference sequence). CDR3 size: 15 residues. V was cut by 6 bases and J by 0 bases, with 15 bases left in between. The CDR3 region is CASIKREEANYGYTF. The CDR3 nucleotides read TGTGCCAGCATCAAACGGGAGGAAGCTAACTATGGCTACACCTTC.

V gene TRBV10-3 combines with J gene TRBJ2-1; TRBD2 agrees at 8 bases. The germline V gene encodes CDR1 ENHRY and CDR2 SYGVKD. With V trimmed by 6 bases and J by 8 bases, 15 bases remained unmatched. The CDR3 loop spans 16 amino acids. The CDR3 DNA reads TGTGCCATCAGGTTGGGCGCGGGGGGCACCGAAGATGAGCAGTTCTTC. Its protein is CAIRLGAGGTEDEQFF.

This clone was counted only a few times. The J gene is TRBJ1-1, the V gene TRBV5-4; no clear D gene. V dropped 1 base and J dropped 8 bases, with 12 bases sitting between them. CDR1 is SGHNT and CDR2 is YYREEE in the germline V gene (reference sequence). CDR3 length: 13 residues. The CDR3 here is CASSLPRAIEAFF. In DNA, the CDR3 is TGTGCCAGCAGCTTGCCTCGAGCGATCGAAGCTTTCTTT.

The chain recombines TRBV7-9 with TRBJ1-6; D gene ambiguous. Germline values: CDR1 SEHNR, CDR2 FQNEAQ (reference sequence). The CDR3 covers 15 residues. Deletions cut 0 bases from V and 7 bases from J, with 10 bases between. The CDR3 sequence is CASSLALGGNSPLHF. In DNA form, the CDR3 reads TGTGCCAGCAGCTTAGCGCTTGGAGGGAATTCACCCCTCCACTTT.

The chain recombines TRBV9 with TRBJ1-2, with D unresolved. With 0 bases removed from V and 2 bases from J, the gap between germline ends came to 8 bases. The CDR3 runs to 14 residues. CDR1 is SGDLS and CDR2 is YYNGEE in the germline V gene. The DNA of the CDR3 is TGTGCCAGCAGCGTAGGCGTGGAGAACTATGGCTACACCTTC. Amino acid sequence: CASSVGVENYGYTF.

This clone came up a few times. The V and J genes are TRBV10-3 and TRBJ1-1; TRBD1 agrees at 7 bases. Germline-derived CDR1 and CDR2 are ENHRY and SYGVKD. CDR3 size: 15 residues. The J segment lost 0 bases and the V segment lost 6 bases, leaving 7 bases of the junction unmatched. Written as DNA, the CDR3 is TGTGCCATCAGGCCGCAACAGGGGATGAACACTGAAGCTTTCTTT. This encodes CAIRPQQGMNTEAFF.

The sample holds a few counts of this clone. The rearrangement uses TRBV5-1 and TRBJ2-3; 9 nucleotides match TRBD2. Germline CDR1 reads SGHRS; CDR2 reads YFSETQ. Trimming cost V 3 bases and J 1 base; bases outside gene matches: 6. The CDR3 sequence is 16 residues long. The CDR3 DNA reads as TGCGCCAGCAGCTCTACCTTAGCGGGGGGCACAGATACGCAGTATTTT. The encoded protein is CASSSTLAGGTDTQYF.

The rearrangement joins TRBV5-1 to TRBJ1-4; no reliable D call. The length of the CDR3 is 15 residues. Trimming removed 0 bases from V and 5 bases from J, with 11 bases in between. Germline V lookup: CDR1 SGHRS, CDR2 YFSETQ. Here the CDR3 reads CASSLGSRRNEKLFF. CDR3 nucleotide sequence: TGCGCCAGCAGCTTGGGGAGTCGTAGGAATGAAAAACTGTTTTTT.